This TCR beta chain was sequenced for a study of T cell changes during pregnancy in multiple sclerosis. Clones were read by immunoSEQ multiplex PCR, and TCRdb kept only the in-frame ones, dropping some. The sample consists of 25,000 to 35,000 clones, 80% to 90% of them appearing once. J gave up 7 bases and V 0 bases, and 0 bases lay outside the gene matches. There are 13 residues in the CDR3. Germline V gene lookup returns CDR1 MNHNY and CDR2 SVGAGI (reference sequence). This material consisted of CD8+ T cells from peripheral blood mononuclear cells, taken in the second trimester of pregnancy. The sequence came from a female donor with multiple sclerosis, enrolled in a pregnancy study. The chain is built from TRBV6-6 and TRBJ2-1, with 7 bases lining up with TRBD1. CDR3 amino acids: CASSYSTGNEQFF. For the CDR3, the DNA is TGTGCCAGCAGTTACTCGACAGGGAATGAGCAGTTCTTC.